This T cell receptor beta chain was sequenced for a study of T cells expressing NK-cell markers. Study at large: In the group of eight sequenced donors, seven were HCMV-seropositive and one was seronegative.

Researchers built TCR beta cDNA using 5'RACE template switching with UMIs. Using the 5' RACE reads, TCRdb records one entry per CDR3 protein without DNA. The data include some 450,000 distinct CDR3 sequences; the top ten clones carry less than 7.5%. Source material: blood T cells: a sorted CD56 or NKG2C T cell subset, CD4+ or CD8+ T cells, or bulk PBMC T cells (not recorded which). The TCR sequence derives from a woman between 18 and 69 years old in good health.

CDR3 protein: CASSASGTSAFF. The chain links TRBV6-2 or TRBV6-3 to TRBJ2-1; the D gene TCRdb calls, TRBD2, cannot be checked with no DNA. Per the germline V gene, CDR1 is MNHEY and CDR2 is SVGEGT. This CDR3 contains 12 residues.